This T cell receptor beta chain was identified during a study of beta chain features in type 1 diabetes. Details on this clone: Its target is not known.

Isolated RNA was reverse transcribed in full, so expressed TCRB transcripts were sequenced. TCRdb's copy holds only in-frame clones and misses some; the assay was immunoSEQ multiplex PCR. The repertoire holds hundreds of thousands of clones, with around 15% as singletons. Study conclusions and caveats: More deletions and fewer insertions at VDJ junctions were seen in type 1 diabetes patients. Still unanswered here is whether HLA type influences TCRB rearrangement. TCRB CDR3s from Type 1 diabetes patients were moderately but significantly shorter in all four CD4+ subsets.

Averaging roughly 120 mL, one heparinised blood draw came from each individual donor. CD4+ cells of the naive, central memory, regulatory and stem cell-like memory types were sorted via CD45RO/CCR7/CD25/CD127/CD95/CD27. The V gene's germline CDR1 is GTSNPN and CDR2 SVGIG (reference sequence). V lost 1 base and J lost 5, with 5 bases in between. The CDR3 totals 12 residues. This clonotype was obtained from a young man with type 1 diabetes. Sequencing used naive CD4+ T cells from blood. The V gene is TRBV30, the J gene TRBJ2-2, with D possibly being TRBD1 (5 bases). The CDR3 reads CAWSAGTGELFF. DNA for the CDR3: TGTGCCTGGAGTGCAGGGACCGGGGAGCTGTTTTTT.